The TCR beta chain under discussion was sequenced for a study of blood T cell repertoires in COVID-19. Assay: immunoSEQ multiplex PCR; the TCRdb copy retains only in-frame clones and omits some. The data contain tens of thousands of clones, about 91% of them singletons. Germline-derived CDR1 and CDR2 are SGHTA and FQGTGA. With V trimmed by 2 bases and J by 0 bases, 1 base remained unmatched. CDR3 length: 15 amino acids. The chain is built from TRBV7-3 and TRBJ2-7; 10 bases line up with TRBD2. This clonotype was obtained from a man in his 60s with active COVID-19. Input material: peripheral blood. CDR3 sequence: CASSLSSGGSYEQYF. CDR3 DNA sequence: TGTGCCAGCAGCTTATCTAGCGGGGGCTCCTACGAGCAGTACTTC.